This TCR beta chain comes out of a study of CD8+CD57+ T cells in acquired aplastic anemia. V was shortened by 7 bases and J by 3 bases, with 10 bases between the two germline ends. CDR1 and CDR2 (germline): ENHRY, SYGVKD. The CDR3 runs to 13 residues. Genomic DNA acted as the template from which TCR beta VDJ combination and CDR3 sequence profiling were carried out. TCRdb itself ran the reads through MiXCR, one entry per CDR3 protein. The sample yields about 160,000 distinct CDR3 sequences, more than 45% seen once. General study findings and limits: There were some 27 CD8+ CDR3 sequences that occurred in both patients and controls.

In its sample, this clonotype was seen a few times. Its specificity is unknown. Selection for sequencing was limited to patients who had shown CD8+CD57+ cell expansion by flow cytometry. The source of this sequence is a human donor with aplastic anemia. Sequencing was carried out using sorted CD4+, CD8+, or CD8+CD57+ T cells (not recorded which) from PBMCs. The chain links TRBV10-3 to TRBJ1-5; D gene ambiguous. CDR3: CAIMNGINQPQHF. The CDR3 DNA sequence: TGTGCCATCATGAATGGGATCAATCAGCCCCAGCATTTT.